The T cell receptor beta chain under discussion was sequenced for a study of OX40 agonist ivuxolimab in advanced cancers. Measured with immunoSEQ multiplex PCR; TCRdb has only the in-frame clones, and not every one. The sample contains about 72,000 clones, roughly 80% of which appear only once. The CDR3 extends over 16 amino acids. V shed 2 bases and J shed 1 base, with 14 bases lying between them. CDR1 and CDR2 (germline): LGHNA, YNFKEQ. The V call is TRBV4-2, the J call TRBJ1-2, with D possibly TRBD1 on 5 matching bases. The receptor comes from an adult with an advanced solid tumor such as melanoma, head and neck, liver or kidney cancer. The sequencing here drew on CD4+ or CD8+ T cells sorted from blood, taken in a trial of the OX40 agonist ivuxolimab. CDR3 sequence reads: CASSQTPPRGNYGYTF. The CDR3 DNA reads as TGTGCCAGCAGCCAAACACCGCCTAGGGGTAACTATGGCTACACCTTC.